The source of this T cell receptor beta chain is a study of synovial regulatory T cells in juvenile arthritis. Study-wide results and limits: Blood Treg cells that were inflammation-associated showed lower TCR diversity than other blood Treg cells.

Here immunoSEQ multiplex PCR was the method, and the copy in TCRdb shows in-frame clones only, minus some. The table lists 10,000 or so clones. Turning to this clone: Its antigen remains unidentified.

The TCR was taken from a donor aged 2-30 years with juvenile idiopathic arthritis. Sample: Treg cells from blood. The subset here: remaining (HLA-DR-negative) circulating blood Treg cells.

CDR3: CASRGDMNTEAFF. The V and J genes are TRBV10-2 and TRBJ1-1; TCRdb proposes TRBD1, but this gene call is untestable without DNA. CDR3 length: 13 amino acids. No DNA sequence was recorded. Germline assignment: CDR1 WSHSY and CDR2 SAAADI.